This TCR beta chain was profiled in a study of blood T cell repertoires in COVID-19. Study details: Samples taken during acute and convalescent COVID-19 were collected in the United States, Italy and Spain. The cDNA or gDNA used as material had been derived from T cells, B-cell-depleted T cells, or PBMCs.

In the original analysis: Estimated nucleated cell counts came from reference gene primer amplification. The data were produced by immunoSEQ multiplex PCR, yet TCRdb's version contains in-frame clones alone and is incomplete. V and J calls and clone size are given by that table; D and trimming were obtained from the DNA. Seen here are around 130,000 clones, 87% observed once, and the top ten hold about 2%. Trimming cost V 4 bases and J 3 bases, with 9 bases left between them. This CDR3 region has 14 residues. Per germline, CDR1 SGHVS and CDR2 FQNEAQ. The chain combines TRBV7-8 with TRBJ2-2, with D possibly TRBD1 on 5 matching bases. The TCR was taken from a woman between 50 and 59 years old with acute or convalescent COVID-19. The sequenced sample was peripheral blood. The CDR3 here is CASSSGSYTGELFF. CDR3 sequence (DNA): TGTGCCAGCAGCTCAGGGTCTTACACCGGGGAGCTGTTTTTT.